The clone carrying this T cell receptor (beta chain) has a count of ten or more. Its antigen is undetermined. This CDR3 is built from 15 residues. CDR1 is SGHTA and CDR2 is FQGNSA in the germline V gene. Between the trimmed V and J ends, which lost 3 bases and 14 bases, there was a span of 20 bases. These data originate in a study of T cell repertoires in cytomegalovirus infection. About the research overall: TCR beta signatures that were public indicated CMV infection and matching HLA type. Study observations and caveats: Dominating the ex vivo response were HLA-C-restricted CMV-specific TCR beta clonotypes. Cumulative public TCR beta family frequency identified CMV carriers with the relevant HLA.

TCRdb passed the reads through MiXCR, listing each CDR3 protein once. The table records 350,000 to 450,000 distinct CDR3 sequences, 15% to 20% of them present only once. This TCR was recovered from a human donor in good health (CMV status not recorded). Some clones in this sample may be carry-over from other donors' samples. J is TRBJ1-6 and V is TRBV7-2; D is perhaps TRBD1 (5 bases). Sequencing used PBMCs. The CDR3 bases are TGTGCCAGCAGCTTTACTCGGGACGCAGGTCAGACCCTCCACTTT. Protein: CASSFTRDAGQTLHF.